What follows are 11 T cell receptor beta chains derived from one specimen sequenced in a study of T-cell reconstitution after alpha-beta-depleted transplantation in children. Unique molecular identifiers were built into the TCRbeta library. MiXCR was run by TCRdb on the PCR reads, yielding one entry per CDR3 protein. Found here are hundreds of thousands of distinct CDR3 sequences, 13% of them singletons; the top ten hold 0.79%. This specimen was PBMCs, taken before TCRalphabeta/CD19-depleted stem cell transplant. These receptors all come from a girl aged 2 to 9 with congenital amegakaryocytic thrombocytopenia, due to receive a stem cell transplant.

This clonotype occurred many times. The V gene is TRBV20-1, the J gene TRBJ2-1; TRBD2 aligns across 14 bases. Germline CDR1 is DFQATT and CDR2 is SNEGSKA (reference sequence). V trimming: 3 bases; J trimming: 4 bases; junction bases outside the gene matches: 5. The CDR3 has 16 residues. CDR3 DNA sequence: TGCAGTGCTAGTGGGACTAGCGGGAGAGGGTACAATGAGCAGTTCTTC. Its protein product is CSASGTSGRGYNEQFF.

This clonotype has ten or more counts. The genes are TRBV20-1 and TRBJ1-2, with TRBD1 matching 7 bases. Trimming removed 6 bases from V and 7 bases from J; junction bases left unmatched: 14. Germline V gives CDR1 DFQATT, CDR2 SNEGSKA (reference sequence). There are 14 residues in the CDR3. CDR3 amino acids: CSAGKVDREAGYTF. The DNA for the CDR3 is TGCAGTGCCGGAAAAGTCGACAGGGAGGCTGGCTACACCTTC.

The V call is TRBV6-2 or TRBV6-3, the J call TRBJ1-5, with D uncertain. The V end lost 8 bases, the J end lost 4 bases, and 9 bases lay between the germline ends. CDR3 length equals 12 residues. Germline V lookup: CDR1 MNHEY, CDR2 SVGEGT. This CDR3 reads CASDLGNQPQHF. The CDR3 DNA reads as TGTGCCAGCGATCTCGGTAATCAGCCCCAGCATTTT.

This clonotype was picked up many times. CDR3 sequence: CASSPSSSGSYEQYF. CDR3 coding DNA: TGTGCCAGCAGTCCCTCCTCTAGCGGATCCTACGAGCAGTACTTC. This chain links TRBV27 with TRBJ2-7, with 7 bases identical to TRBD2. This CDR3 has 15 amino acids. After removal of 5 bases from V and 1 base from J, the junction contained 8 bases not matched to a gene. Per germline, CDR1 MNHEY and CDR2 SMNVEV (reference sequence).

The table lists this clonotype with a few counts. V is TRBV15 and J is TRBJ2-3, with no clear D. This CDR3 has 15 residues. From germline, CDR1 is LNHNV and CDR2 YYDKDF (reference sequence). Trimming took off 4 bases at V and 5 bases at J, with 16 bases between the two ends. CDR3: CATSNGIEGQDTQYF. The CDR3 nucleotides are TGTGCCACCAGCAATGGCATAGAAGGTCAAGATACGCAGTATTTT.

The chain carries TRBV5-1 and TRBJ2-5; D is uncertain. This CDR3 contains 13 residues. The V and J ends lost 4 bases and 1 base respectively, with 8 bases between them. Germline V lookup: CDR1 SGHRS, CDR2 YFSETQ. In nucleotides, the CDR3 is TGCGCCAGCAGCGGGTGGACCCAAGAGACCCAGTACTTC. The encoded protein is CASSGWTQETQYF.

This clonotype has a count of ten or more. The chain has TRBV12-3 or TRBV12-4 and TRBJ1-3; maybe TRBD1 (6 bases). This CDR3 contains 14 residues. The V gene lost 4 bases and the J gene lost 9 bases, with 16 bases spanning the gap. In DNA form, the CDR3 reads TGTGCCAGCAGTTCAACCGGGACAATGGCCACCATATATTTT. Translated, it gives CASSSTGTMATIYF.

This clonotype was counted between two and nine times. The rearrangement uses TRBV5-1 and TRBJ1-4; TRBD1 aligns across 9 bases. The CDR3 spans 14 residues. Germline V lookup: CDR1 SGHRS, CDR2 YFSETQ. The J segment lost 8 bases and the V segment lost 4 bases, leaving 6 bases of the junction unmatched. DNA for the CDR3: TGCGCCAGCAGCGGGGGACAGGGTCGCGAAAAACTGTTTTTT. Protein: CASSGGQGREKLFF.

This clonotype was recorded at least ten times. CDR3 region: CSAPSGDNWLFGYTF. As DNA, the CDR3 is TGCAGTGCTCCTTCGGGGGATAATTGGCTCTTTGGCTACACCTTC. The rearrangement links TRBV20-1 to TRBJ1-2; the D gene is possibly TRBD1 (5 bases). Germline V gene data show CDR1 as DFQATT and CDR2 as SNEGSKA (reference sequence). This CDR3 region has 15 residues. The V end was cut by 5 bases, the J end by 7 bases, with 23 bases between.

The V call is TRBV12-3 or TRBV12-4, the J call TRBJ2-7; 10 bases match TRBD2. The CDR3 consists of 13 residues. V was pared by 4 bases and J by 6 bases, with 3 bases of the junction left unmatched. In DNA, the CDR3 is TGTGCCAGCAGTTCAGCGGGAGGGTCCGAGCAGTACTTC. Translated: CASSSAGGSEQYF.

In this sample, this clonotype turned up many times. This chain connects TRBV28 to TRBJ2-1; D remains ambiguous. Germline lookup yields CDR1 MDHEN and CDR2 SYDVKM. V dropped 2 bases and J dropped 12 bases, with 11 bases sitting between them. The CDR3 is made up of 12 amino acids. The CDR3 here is CASSLQVVGQFF. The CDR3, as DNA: TGTGCCAGCAGTTTACAGGTAGTTGGGCAGTTCTTC.